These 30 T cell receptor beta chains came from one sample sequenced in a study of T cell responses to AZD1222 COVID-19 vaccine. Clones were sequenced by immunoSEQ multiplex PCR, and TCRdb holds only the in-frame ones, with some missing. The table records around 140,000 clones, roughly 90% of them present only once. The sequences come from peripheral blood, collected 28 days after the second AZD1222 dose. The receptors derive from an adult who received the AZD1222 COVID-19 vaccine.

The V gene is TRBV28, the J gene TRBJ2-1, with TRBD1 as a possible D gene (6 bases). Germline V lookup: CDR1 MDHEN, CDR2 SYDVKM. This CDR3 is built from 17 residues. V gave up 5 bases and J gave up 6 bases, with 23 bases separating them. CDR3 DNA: TGTGCCAGCAGTAGAGAAACCGGGACATTGTTCTCCAATGAGCAGTTCTTC. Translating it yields CASSRETGTLFSNEQFF. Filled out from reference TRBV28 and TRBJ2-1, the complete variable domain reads DVKVTQSSRYLVKRTGEKVFLECVQDMDHENMFWYRQDPGLGLRLIYFSYDVKMKEKGDIPEGYSVSREKKERFSLILESASTNQTSMYLCASSRETGTLFSNEQFFGPGTRLTVL.

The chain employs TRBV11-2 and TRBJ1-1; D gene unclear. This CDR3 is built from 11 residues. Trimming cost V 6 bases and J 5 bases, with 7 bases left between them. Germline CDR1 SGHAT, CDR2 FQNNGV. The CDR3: CASRAGTEAFF. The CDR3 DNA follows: TGTGCCAGCAGGGCAGGTACTGAAGCTTTCTTT.

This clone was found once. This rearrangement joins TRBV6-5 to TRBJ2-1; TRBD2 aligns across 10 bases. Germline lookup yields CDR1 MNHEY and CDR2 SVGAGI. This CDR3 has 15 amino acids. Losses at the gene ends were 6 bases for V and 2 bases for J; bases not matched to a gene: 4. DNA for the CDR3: TGTGCCAGCAGAGCTAGCGGGAGCCCCTACAATGAGCAGTTCTTC. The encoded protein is CASRASGSPYNEQFF.

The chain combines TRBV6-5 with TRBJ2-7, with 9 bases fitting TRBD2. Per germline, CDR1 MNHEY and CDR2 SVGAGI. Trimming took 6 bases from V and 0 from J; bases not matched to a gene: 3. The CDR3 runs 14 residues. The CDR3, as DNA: TGTGCCAGCAGACTTAGCGGGGGCTCCTACGAGCAGTACTTC. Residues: CASRLSGGSYEQYF.

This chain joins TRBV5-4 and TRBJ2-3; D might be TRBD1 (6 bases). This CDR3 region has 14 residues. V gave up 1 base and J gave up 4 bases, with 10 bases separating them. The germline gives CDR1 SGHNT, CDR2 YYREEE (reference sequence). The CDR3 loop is CASSLQGPADTQYF. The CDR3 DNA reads TGTGCCAGCAGCTTGCAGGGGCCCGCAGATACGCAGTATTTT.

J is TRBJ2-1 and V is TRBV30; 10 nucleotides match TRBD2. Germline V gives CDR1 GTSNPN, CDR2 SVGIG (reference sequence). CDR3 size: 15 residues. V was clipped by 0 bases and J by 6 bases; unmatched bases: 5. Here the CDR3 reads CAWSVGLARFNEQFF. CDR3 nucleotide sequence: TGTGCCTGGAGTGTGGGACTAGCGAGATTCAATGAGCAGTTCTTC.

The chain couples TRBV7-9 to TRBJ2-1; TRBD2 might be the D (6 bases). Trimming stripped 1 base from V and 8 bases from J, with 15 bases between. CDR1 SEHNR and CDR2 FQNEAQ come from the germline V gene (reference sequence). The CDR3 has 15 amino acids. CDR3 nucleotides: TGTGCCAGCAGCTTAGGGGGGACTCCCGGGCATGAGCAGTTCTTC. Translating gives CASSLGGTPGHEQFF.

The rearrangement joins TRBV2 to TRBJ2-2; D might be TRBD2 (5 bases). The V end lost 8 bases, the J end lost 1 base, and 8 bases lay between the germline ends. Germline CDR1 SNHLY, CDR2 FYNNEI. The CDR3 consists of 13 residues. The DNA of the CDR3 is TGTGCCAGCTCCGAGGGGAACACCGGGGAGCTGTTTTTT. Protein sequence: CASSEGNTGELFF.

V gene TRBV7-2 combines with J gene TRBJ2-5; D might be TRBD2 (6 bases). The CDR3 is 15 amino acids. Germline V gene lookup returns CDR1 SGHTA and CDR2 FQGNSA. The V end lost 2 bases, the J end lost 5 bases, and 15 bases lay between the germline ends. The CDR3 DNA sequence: TGTGCCAGCAGCTTAAGGCGGGACCCGCGGGAGACCCAGTACTTC. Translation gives CASSLRRDPRETQYF.

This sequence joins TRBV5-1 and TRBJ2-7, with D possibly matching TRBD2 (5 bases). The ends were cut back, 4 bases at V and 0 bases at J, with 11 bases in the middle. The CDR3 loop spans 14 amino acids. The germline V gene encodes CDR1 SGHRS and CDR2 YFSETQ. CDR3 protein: CASSGAGFSYEQYF. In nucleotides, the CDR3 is TGCGCCAGCAGCGGCGCGGGCTTCTCCTACGAGCAGTACTTC. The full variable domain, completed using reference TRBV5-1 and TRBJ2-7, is KAGVTQTPRYLIKTRGQQVTLSCSPISGHRSVSWYQQTPGQGLQFLFEYFSETQRNKGNFPGRFSGRQFSNSRSEMNVSTLELGDSALYLCASSGAGFSYEQYFGPGTRLTVT.

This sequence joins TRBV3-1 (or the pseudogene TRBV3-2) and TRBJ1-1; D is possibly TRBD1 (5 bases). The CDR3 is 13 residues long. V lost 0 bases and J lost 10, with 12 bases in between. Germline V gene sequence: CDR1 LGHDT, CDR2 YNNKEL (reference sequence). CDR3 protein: CASSQESGRGAFF. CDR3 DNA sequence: TGTGCCAGCAGCCAAGAATCGGGACGGGGAGCTTTCTTT.

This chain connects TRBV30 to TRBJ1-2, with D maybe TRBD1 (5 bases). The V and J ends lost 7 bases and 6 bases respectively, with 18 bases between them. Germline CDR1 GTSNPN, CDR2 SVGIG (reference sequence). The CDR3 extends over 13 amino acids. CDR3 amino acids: CAYATRDGDGYTF. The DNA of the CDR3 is TGTGCCTATGCGACACGGGACGGAGATGGCTACACCTTC. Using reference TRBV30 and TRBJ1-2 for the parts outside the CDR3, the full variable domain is SQTIHQWPATLVQPVGSPLSLECTVEGTSNPNLYWYRQAAGRGLQLLFYSVGIGQISSEVPQNLSASRPQDRQFILSSKKLLLSDSGFYLCAYATRDGDGYTFGSGTRLTVV.

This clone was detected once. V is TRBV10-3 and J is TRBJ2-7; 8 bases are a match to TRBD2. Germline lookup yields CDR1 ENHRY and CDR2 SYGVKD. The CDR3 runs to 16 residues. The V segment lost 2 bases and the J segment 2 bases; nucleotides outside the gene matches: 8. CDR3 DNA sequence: TGTGCCATCAGTGAGCCCGGGGGGGGTGTCCCCTACGAGCAGTACTTC. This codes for CAISEPGGGVPYEQYF.

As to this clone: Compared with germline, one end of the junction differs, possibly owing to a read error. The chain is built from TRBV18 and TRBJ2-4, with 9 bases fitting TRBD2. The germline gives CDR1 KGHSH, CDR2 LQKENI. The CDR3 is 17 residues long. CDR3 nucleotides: TGTGCCAGCGCACCAAGGACTAGCGATATAGCCAAAAACATTCAGTACTTC. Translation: CASAPRTSDIAKNIQYF.

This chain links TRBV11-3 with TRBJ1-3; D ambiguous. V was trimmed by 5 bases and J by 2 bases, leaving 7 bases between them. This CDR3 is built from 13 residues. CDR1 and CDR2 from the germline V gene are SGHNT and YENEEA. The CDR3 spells CASSLNTGNTIYF. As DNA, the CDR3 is TGTGCCAGCAGCCTCAATACTGGAAACACCATATATTTT. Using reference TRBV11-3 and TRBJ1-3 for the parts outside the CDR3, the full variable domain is EAGVVQSPRYKIIEKKQPVAFWCNPISGHNTLYWYLQNLGQGPELLIRYENEEAVDDSQLPKDRFSAERLKGVDSTLKIQPAELGDSAVYLCASSLNTGNTIYFGEGSWLTVV.

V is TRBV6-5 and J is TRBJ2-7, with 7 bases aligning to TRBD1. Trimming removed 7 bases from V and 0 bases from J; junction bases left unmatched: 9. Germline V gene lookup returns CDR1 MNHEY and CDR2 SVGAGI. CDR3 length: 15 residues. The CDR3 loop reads CASTKEGAGSYEQYF. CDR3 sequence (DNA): TGTGCCAGCACCAAAGAGGGGGCGGGCTCCTACGAGCAGTACTTC.

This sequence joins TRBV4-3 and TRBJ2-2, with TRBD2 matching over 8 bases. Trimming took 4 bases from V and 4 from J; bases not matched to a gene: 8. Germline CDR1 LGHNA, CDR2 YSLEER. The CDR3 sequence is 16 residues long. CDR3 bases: TGCGCCAGCAGCCCTCGGGGACTAGGGGTCACCGGGGAGCTGTTTTTT. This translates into CASSPRGLGVTGELFF.

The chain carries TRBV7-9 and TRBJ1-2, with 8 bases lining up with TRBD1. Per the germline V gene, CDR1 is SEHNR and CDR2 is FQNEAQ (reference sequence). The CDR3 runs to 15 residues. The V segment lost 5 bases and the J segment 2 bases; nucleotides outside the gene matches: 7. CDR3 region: CASSLKQGANYGYTF. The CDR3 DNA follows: TGTGCCAGCAGCCTCAAGCAGGGGGCGAACTATGGCTACACCTTC.

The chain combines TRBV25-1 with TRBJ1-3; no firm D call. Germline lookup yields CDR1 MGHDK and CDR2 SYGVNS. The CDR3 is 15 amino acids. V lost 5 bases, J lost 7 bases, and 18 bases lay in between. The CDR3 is CASSLSGPFQNTIYF. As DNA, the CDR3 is TGTGCCAGCAGTTTATCCGGTCCGTTTCAGAACACCATATATTTT.

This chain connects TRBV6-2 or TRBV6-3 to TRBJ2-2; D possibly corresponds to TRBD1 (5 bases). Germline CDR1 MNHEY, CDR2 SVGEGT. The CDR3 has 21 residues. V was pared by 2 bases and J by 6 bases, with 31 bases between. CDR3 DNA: TGTGCCAGCAGTTACGATCCTTGGGTCTTGAGAAGGGGCGCCCAACCCGGGGAGCTGTTTTTT. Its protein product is CASSYDPWVLRRGAQPGELFF.

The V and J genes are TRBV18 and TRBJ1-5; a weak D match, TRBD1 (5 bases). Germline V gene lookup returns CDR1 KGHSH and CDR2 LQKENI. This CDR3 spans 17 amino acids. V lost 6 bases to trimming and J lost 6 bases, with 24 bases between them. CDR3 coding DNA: TGTGCCAGCTCCCCCTCGGCAATCACAGGTCCTGGTCAGCCCCAGCATTTT. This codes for CASSPSAITGPGQPQHF.

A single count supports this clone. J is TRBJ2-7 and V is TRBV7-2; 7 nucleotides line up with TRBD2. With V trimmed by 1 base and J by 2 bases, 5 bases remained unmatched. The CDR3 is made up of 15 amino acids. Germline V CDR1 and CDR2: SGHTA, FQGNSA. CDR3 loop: CASSLVGGGPYEQYF. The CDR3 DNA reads TGTGCCAGCAGCTTAGTCGGGGGAGGGCCCTACGAGCAGTACTTC.

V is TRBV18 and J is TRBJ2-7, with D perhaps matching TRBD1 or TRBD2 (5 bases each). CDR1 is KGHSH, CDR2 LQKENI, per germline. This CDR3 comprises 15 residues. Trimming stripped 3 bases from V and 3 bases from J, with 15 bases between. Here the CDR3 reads CASSPQGPSVYEQYF. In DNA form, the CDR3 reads TGTGCCAGCTCACCCCAGGGACCTAGTGTCTACGAGCAGTACTTC.

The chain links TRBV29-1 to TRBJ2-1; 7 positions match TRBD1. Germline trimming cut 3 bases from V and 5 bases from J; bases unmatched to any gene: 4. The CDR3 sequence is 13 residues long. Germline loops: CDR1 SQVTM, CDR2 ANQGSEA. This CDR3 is CSVESGGDNEQFF. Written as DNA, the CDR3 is TGCAGCGTTGAGTCAGGGGGAGACAATGAGCAGTTCTTC.

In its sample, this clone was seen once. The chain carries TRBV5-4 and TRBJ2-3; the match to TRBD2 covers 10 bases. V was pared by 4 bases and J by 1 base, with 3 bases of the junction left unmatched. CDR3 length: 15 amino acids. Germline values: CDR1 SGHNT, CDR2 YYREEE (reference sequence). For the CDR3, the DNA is TGTGCCAGCAGCCGACTAGCGGGCCGCACAGATACGCAGTATTTT. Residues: CASSRLAGRTDTQYF.

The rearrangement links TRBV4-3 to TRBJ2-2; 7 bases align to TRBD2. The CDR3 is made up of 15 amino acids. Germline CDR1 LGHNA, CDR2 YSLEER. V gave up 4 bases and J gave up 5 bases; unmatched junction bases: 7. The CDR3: CASSRAARETGELFF. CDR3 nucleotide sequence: TGCGCCAGCAGCCGAGCCGCGCGGGAGACCGGGGAGCTGTTTTTT.

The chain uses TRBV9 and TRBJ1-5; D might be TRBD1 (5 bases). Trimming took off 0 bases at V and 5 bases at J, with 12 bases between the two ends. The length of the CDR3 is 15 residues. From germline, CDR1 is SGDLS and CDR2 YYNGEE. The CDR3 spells CASSVGLLGDQPQHF. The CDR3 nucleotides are TGTGCCAGCAGCGTAGGCCTCCTGGGGGATCAGCCCCAGCATTTT. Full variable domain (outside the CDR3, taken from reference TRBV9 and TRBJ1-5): DSGVTQTPKHLITATGQRVTLRCSPRSGDLSVYWYQQSLDQGLQFLIQYYNGEERAKGNILERFSAQQFPDLHSELNLSSLELGDSALYFCASSVGLLGDQPQHFGDGTRLSIL.

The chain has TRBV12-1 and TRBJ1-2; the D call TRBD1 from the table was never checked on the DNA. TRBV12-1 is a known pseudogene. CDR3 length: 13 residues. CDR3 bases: TGTGCCAGCAGCCAACGACAGAACTATGGCTACACCTTC. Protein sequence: CASSQRQNYGYTF.

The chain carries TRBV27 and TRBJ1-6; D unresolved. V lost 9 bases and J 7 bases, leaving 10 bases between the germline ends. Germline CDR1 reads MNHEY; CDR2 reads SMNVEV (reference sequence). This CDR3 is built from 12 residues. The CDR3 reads CASGSGNSPLHF. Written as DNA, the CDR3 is TGTGCCAGTGGGAGTGGGAATTCACCCCTCCACTTT.

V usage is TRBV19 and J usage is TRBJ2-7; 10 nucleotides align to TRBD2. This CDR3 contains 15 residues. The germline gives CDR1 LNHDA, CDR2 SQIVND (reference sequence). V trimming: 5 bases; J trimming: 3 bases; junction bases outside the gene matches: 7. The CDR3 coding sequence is TGTGCCAGTAGTCCAGGACTAGCGGACTACTACGAGCAGTACTTC. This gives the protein CASSPGLADYYEQYF.